This TCR beta chain was identified in a study of blood T cell repertoires in COVID-19. Study-wide context: Italy, Spain and the United States were the sources of the convalescent and acute COVID-19 samples. Sample material is recorded as cDNA or gDNA derived from T cells, B-cell-depleted T cells, or PBMCs.

Original handling: Scientists estimated how many nucleated cells there were by amplifying reference gene primers. TCRdb's table, derived via immunoSEQ multiplex PCR, lists solely in-frame clones and lacks some. That table gives V, J and clone size, and the DNA gave D and trimming. The table has approximately 230,000 clones, approximately 80% seen once. The CDR3 is 17 amino acids. Germline CDR1 SGHRS, CDR2 YFSETQ. V lost 4 bases and J 9 bases, leaving 29 bases between the germline ends. The sequenced sample was peripheral blood. This receptor was obtained from a woman older than 75 with active or convalescent COVID-19. The chain employs TRBV5-1 and TRBJ2-7, with D perhaps TRBD2 (5 bases). Here the CDR3 reads CASSQTSRAPFAGGQYF. The CDR3 nucleotides are TGCGCCAGCAGCCAGACTTCAAGGGCGCCGTTCGCGGGTGGGCAGTACTTC.